A few counts support the clone carrying this T cell receptor beta chain. The data were obtained in a study of T cells in Graves' hyperthyroidism and ophthalmopathy. Trimming took 3 bases from V and 1 from J, leaving 8 bases between them. Germline CDR1 reads DFQATT; CDR2 reads SNEGSKA (reference sequence). The CDR3 extends over 13 amino acids. Uncontrolled infection, other autoimmune disease, pregnancy or lactation led to exclusion. Diagnoses used clinical symptoms, serum thyroxine and TRAb, thyroid ultrasound and orbital computed tomography. The PBMCs were sourced from fresh peripheral blood (around 9.3 ml). Amplified TCR beta CDR3 regions came from RNA transcripts. TCR CDR3 regions were first amplified by RT-PCR with HTBI primers. TCRdb fed the multiplex PCR reads into MiXCR, producing one record per CDR3 protein. This sample has about 270,000 distinct CDR3 sequences; about 20% occur once, and the top ten carry roughly 60%.

The specimen was blood. The V gene is TRBV20-1, the J gene TRBJ2-3; TRBD1 might be the D (6 bases). The sequence was collected from a man aged 30 to 39 with Graves' ophthalmopathy. CDR3 loop: CSARSGGTDTQYF. The CDR3 DNA is TGCAGTGCTAGGTCAGGGGGCACAGATACGCAGTATTTT.